These 22 T cell receptor beta chains were sequenced from one sample in a study of patients and donors after allogeneic stem cell transplantation. TCRdb recomputed calls from the RT-PCR reads with MiXCR, one row per CDR3 protein. The data contain about a million distinct CDR3 sequences, about 20% of them seen just once; the ten biggest clones take up 5% to 6.5%. Sequencing was performed on blood, either unsorted or a sorted T cell fraction (not recorded which). The origin of the receptors is a human donor who was either an allogeneic HSCT recipient or a stem cell or donor lymphocyte infusion donor (not recorded which). It is not recorded whose cells these are; they may come from a transplant donor.

This clonotype was picked up many times. The V and J genes are TRBV7-7 and TRBJ2-3; D is undetermined. With 1 base removed from V and 2 bases from J, the gap between germline ends came to 7 bases. Germline CDR1 SSHAT, CDR2 FNYEAQ (reference sequence). The CDR3 length is 14 residues. CDR3 amino acids: CASSLVSPTDTQYF. CDR3 coding DNA: TGTGCCAGCAGCTTAGTGTCGCCCACAGATACGCAGTATTTT.

There are a few counts of this clonotype. The genes are TRBV29-1 and TRBJ1-4; D may be TRBD1 (5 bases). CDR3 size: 15 residues. CDR1 is SQVTM, CDR2 ANQGSEA, per germline. V was clipped by 2 bases and J by 7 bases, with 17 bases between them. The CDR3 reads CSVESPGRGREKLFF. In DNA, the CDR3 is TGCAGCGTTGAAAGCCCGGGACGTGGACGTGAAAAACTGTTTTTT.

This clonotype has just one count. This chain connects TRBV10-3 to TRBJ2-2, with 7 bases that match TRBD1. The V gene's germline CDR1 is ENHRY and CDR2 SYGVKD. V shed 8 bases, J shed 0 bases, and the junction held 3 bases outside the gene matches. The CDR3 runs 14 residues. The CDR3, as DNA: TGTGCCATCTCCGGACAGGCGAACACCGGGGAGCTGTTTTTT. Amino acids: CAISGQANTGELFF.

This sequence joins TRBV10-2 and TRBJ2-1; TRBD2 matches 11 bases. V lost 6 bases, J lost 4 bases, and 5 bases stayed unmatched. The CDR3 sequence is 15 residues long. Germline V gene lookup returns CDR1 WSHSY and CDR2 SAAADI. DNA for the CDR3: TGCGCCAGCAGGTCCGGGACTAGCGGATACAATGAGCAGTTCTTC. This codes for CASRSGTSGYNEQFF.

CDR3 coding DNA: TGCGCCAGCAGCCAAGATAGCGGGAGGGACAATGAGCAGTTCTTC. Protein sequence: CASSQDSGRDNEQFF. The rearrangement uses TRBV4-1 and TRBJ2-1, with 11 bases lining up with TRBD2. Germline V gene data show CDR1 as MGHRA and CDR2 as YSYEKL. The trim removed 0 bases at V and 5 bases at J, leaving 0 bases unmatched. CDR3 length equals 15 residues.

This clonotype has just a few counts. The J gene is TRBJ2-1, the V gene TRBV5-1, with 8 nucleotides matching TRBD2. This CDR3 is built from 18 residues. CDR1 and CDR2 (germline): SGHRS, YFSETQ. Trimming at V came to 0 bases and at J to 0 bases, leaving 8 bases not matched to a gene. This CDR3 is CASSLAPGGGLSYNEQFF. As DNA, the CDR3 is TGCGCCAGCAGCTTGGCCCCCGGGGGGGGCCTCTCCTACAATGAGCAGTTCTTC.

The rearrangement joins TRBV20-1 to TRBJ2-5; 7 positions agree with TRBD1. Germline assignment: CDR1 DFQATT and CDR2 SNEGSKA (reference sequence). The CDR3 loop spans 14 amino acids. J lost 0 bases, V lost 3 bases, and 4 bases had no gene match. The CDR3 coding sequence is TGCAGTGCTAGGGACGACAGGGACCAAGAGACCCAGTACTTC. Its protein product is CSARDDRDQETQYF.

The CDR3 loop reads CASIHRGLPYEQYF. As DNA, the CDR3 is TGTGCCAGCATCCACCGTGGGCTGCCCTACGAGCAGTACTTC. The chain has TRBV6-2 or TRBV6-3 and TRBJ2-7; D uncertain. Trimming removed 7 bases from V and 2 bases from J, with 15 bases in between. CDR1 and CDR2 from the germline V gene are MNHEY and SVGEGT. The CDR3 contains 14 residues.

Ten or more counts support this clonotype. The chain is built from TRBV9 and TRBJ2-7, with 8 bases matching TRBD2. Germline V CDR1 and CDR2: SGDLS, YYNGEE. With V trimmed by 2 bases and J by 2 bases, 9 bases remained unmatched. The CDR3 runs to 16 residues. The CDR3 loop is CASSVGAGVIPYEQYF. CDR3 sequence (DNA): TGTGCCAGCAGCGTGGGAGCGGGAGTTATCCCCTACGAGCAGTACTTC.

This clonotype turned up a few times. Here the CDR3 reads CASSPAKHPEAFF. The CDR3 DNA sequence: TGTGCCAGCAGTCCGGCCAAACATCCTGAAGCTTTCTTT. The chain has TRBV27 and TRBJ1-1; D is unresolved. This CDR3 region has 13 residues. The V end lost 5 bases, the J end lost 6 bases, and 13 bases lay between the germline ends. Germline assignment: CDR1 MNHEY and CDR2 SMNVEV (reference sequence).

The chain carries TRBV7-9 and TRBJ1-1, with TRBD1 identical over 7 bases. The germline V gene encodes CDR1 SEHNR and CDR2 FQNEAQ (reference sequence). The CDR3 consists of 17 residues. V lost 1 base, J lost 5 bases, and 13 bases stayed unmatched. The DNA for the CDR3 is TGTGCCAGCAGCTTAGGGGGGGGCACAGGGGTAAGAACTGAAGCTTTCTTT. Its protein product is CASSLGGGTGVRTEAFF.

This clonotype has more than one count but fewer than ten. V and J are TRBV5-1 and TRBJ1-1, with TRBD1 matching 8 bases. The junction had 13 bases not matched to a gene; V was cut back by 6 bases and J by 3 bases. CDR3 size: 16 residues. CDR1 and CDR2 from the germline V gene are SGHRS and YFSETQ. The DNA for the CDR3 is TGCGCCAGCACCCTGAGACCGGACAGGGAGGACACTGAAGCTTTCTTT. Residues: CASTLRPDREDTEAFF.

This clonotype was picked up a small number of times. This chain links TRBV5-4 with TRBJ2-5, with D possibly matching TRBD2 (5 bases). This CDR3 is 13 amino acids long. CDR1 and CDR2 from the germline V gene are SGHNT and YYREEE (reference sequence). V dropped 0 bases and J dropped 5 bases, with 8 bases sitting between them. Here the CDR3 reads CASSLVLDETQYF. CDR3 coding DNA: TGTGCCAGCAGCTTGGTACTAGATGAGACCCAGTACTTC.

This clonotype was counted only a few times. V is TRBV20-1 and J is TRBJ2-5; 8 nucleotides match TRBD2. The CDR3 has 13 residues. V shed 2 bases and J 5 bases; nucleotides not matched to a gene: 4. Germline CDR1 and CDR2: DFQATT and SNEGSKA (reference sequence). CDR3 sequence reads: CSARRTSWETQYF. The CDR3 DNA reads as TGCAGTGCTAGAAGGACTAGCTGGGAGACCCAGTACTTC.

This clonotype was recorded a few times. This rearrangement joins TRBV2 to TRBJ2-2; TRBD2 aligns across 12 bases. The germline gives CDR1 SNHLY, CDR2 FYNNEI. This CDR3 has 16 residues. J was trimmed by 6 bases and V by 5 bases; bases with no gene match: 7. CDR3 region: CASSWTSGTRSGELFF. In DNA form, the CDR3 reads TGTGCCAGCAGTTGGACTAGCGGGACGCGTTCCGGGGAGCTGTTTTTT.

The CDR3 DNA reads TGTGCCAGCAGCTCATTCAGGGTTTGCGGCAATCAGCCCCAGCATTTT. This gives the protein CASSSFRVCGNQPQHF. The chain has TRBV7-6 and TRBJ1-5, with TRBD1 as a possible D gene (5 bases). The CDR3 is 16 residues long. V lost 4 bases to trimming and J lost 2 bases, with 15 bases between them. Germline loops: CDR1 SGHVS, CDR2 FNYEAQ.

This clonotype appeared many times. This chain links TRBV27 with TRBJ1-1, with 7 bases matching TRBD1. The V and J ends lost 8 bases and 0 bases, in that order; junction bases with no gene match: 9. The CDR3 extends over 15 amino acids. CDR1 and CDR2 (germline): MNHEY, SMNVEV (reference sequence). This CDR3 is CASHRGLGMNTEAFF. For the CDR3, the DNA is TGTGCCAGCCACAGGGGACTAGGGATGAACACTGAAGCTTTCTTT.

This clonotype turned up a few times. J is TRBJ2-3 and V is TRBV10-3; 9 nucleotides agree with TRBD2. J was trimmed by 0 bases and V by 10 bases; bases with no gene match: 8. The CDR3 sequence is 15 residues long. Germline CDR1 reads ENHRY; CDR2 reads SYGVKD. CDR3 DNA sequence: TGTGCCACTAGCGGGGCTCCGGGGAGCACAGATACGCAGTATTTT. This sequence encodes CATSGAPGSTDTQYF.

The chain carries TRBV5-1 and TRBJ2-2; D gene unclear. The CDR3 is made up of 14 amino acids. Germline CDR1 SGHRS, CDR2 YFSETQ. Between the trimmed V and J ends, which lost 3 bases and 5 bases, there was a span of 11 bases. CDR3: CASSSASVTGELFF. CDR3 DNA sequence: TGCGCCAGCAGCTCCGCTAGTGTTACCGGGGAGCTGTTTTTT.

Many counts were recorded for this clonotype. The chain combines TRBV12-3 or TRBV12-4 with TRBJ2-7; TRBD1 might be the D (5 bases). CDR3 length: 14 residues. The germline V and J ends were trimmed by 5 bases and 0 bases, with 11 bases remaining between them. The CDR3 loop is CASSPRQISYEQYF. For the CDR3, the DNA is TGTGCCAGCAGTCCGCGACAGATCTCCTACGAGCAGTACTTC.

There are a few counts of this clonotype. The CDR3 sequence is CATTPDRPSNEQFF. The CDR3 coding sequence is TGTGCCACCACTCCGGACAGGCCCTCCAATGAGCAGTTCTTC. V gene TRBV15 combines with J gene TRBJ2-1; 7 bases map to TRBD1. V lost 7 bases, J lost 6 bases, and 9 bases stayed unmatched. In germline, CDR1 is LNHNV, CDR2 YYDKDF (reference sequence). CDR3 length equals 14 residues. The variable domain in full, with the rest retrieved from reference TRBV15 and TRBJ2-1, is DAMVIQNPRYQVTQFGKPVTLSCSQTLNHNVMYWYQQKSSQAPKLLFHYYDKDFNNEADTPDNFQSRRPNTSFCFLDIRSPGLGDTAMYLCATTPDRPSNEQFFGPGTRLTVL.

The chain employs TRBV6-2 or TRBV6-3 and TRBJ1-5; D gene uncertain. Germline V CDR1 and CDR2: MNHEY, SVGEGT. Trimming stripped 9 bases from V and 7 bases from J, with 13 bases between. This CDR3 is 12 amino acids long. The CDR3 nucleotides are TGTGCCAGAGTTGACCCGTCCCAGCCCCAGCATTTT. It translates to CARVDPSQPQHF.